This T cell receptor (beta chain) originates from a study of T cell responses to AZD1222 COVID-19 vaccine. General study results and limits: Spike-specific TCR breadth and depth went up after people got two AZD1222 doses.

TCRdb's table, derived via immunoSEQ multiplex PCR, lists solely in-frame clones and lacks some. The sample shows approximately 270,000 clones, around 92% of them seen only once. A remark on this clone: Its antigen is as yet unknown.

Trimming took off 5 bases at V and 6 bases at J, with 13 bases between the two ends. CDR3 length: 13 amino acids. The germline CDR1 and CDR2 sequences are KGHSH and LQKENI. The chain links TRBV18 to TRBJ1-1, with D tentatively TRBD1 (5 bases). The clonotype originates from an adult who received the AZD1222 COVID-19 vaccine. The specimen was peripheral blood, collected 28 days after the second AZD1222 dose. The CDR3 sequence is CASSEDSGAEAFF. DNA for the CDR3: TGTGCCAGCTCAGAAGACAGTGGGGCTGAAGCTTTCTTT. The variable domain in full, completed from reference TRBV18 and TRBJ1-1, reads NAGVMQNPRHLVRRRGQEARLRCSPMKGHSHVYWYRQLPEEGLKFMVYLQKENIIDESGMPKERFSAEFPKEGPSILRIQQVVRGDSAAYFCASSEDSGAEAFFGQGTRLTVV.